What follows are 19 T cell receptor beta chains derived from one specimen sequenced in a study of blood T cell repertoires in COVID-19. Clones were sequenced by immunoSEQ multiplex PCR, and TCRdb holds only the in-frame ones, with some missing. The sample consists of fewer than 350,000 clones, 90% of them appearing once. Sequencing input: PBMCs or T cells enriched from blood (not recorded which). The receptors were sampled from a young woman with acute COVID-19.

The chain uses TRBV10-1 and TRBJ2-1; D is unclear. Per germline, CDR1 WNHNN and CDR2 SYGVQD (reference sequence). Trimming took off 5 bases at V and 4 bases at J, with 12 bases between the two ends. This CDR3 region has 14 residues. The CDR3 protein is CASSRSVDYNEQFF. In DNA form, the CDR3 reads TGCGCCAGCAGTAGAAGCGTAGATTACAATGAGCAGTTCTTC.

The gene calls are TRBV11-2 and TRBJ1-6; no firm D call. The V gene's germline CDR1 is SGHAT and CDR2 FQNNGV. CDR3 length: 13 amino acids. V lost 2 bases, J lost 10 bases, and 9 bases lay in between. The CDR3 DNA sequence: TGTGCCAGCAGCTTACGTCGTCTCTCACCCCTCCACTTT. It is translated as CASSLRRLSPLHF.

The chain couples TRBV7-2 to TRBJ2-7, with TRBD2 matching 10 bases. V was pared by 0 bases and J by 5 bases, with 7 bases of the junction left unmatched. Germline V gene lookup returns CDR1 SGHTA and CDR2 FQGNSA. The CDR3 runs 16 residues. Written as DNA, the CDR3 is TGTGCCAGCAGCTTAGCGCTAGCGGGAGCGGGGGACGAGCAGTACTTC. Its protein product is CASSLALAGAGDEQYF.

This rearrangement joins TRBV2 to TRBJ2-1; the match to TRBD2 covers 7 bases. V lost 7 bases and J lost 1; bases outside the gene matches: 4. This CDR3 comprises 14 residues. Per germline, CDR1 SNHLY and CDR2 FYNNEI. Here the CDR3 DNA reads TGTGCCAGCACAGGGAGGGGTTCCTACAATGAGCAGTTCTTC. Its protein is CASTGRGSYNEQFF.

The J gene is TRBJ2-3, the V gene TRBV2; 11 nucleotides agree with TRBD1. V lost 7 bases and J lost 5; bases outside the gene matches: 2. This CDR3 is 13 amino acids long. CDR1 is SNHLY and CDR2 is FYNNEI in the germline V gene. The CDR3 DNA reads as TGTGCCAGCAAGGGACAGGGGGGAGATACGCAGTATTTT. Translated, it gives CASKGQGGDTQYF.

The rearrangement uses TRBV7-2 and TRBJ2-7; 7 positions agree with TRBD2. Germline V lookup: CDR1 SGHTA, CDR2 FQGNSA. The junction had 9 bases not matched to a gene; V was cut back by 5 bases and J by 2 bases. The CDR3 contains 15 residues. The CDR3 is CASSRTSVTTYEQYF. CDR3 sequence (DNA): TGTGCCAGCAGCCGTACTAGCGTCACAACCTACGAGCAGTACTTC.

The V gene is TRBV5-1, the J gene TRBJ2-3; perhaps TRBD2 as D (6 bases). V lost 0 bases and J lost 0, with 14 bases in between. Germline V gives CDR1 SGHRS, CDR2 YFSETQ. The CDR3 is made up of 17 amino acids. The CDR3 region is CASSLDFSGTSTDTQYF. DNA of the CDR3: TGCGCCAGCAGCTTGGACTTTAGCGGAACCAGCACAGATACGCAGTATTTT.

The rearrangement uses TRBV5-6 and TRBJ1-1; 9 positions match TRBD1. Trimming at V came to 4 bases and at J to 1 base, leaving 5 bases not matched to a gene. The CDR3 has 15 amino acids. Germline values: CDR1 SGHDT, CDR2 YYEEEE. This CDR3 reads CASSLRQGGNTEAFF. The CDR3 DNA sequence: TGTGCCAGCAGCCTAAGACAGGGGGGGAACACTGAAGCTTTCTTT.

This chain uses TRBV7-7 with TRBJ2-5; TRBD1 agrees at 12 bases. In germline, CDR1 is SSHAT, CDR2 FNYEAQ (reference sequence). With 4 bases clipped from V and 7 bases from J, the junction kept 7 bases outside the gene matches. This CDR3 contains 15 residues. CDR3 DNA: TGTGCCAGCAGCTCAGGGACAGGGGGCTTAGGGACCCAGTACTTC. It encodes CASSSGTGGLGTQYF.

CDR3 nucleotide sequence: TGTGCCAGCAGCCAAGGCTGGACTAGCCTTAGTAGTTCCTACAATGAGCAGTTCTTC. It encodes CASSQGWTSLSSSYNEQFF. The rearrangement uses TRBV3-1 (or the pseudogene TRBV3-2) and TRBJ2-1, with TRBD2 matching 8 bases. J was trimmed by 1 base and V by 1 base; bases with no gene match: 12. The V gene's germline CDR1 is LGHDT and CDR2 YNNKEL (reference sequence). The CDR3 length is 19 residues.

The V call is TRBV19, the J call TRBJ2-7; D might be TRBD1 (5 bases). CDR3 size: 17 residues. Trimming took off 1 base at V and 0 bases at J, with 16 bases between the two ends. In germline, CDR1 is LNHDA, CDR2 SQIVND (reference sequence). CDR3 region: CASSIVSLTGASYEQYF. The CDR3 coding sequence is TGTGCCAGTAGTATAGTATCGCTCACAGGAGCCTCCTACGAGCAGTACTTC. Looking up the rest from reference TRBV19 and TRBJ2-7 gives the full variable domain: DGGITQSPKYLFRKEGQNVTLSCEQNLNHDAMYWYRQDPGQGLRLIYYSQIVNDFQKGDIAEGYSVSREKKESFPLTVTSAQKNPTAFYLCASSIVSLTGASYEQYFGPGTRLTVT.

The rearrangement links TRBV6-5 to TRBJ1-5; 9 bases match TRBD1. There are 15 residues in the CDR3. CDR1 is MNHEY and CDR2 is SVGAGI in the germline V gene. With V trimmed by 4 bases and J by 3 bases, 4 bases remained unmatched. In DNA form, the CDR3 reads TGTGCCAGCAGTTGGGACAGGGAACCCAATCAGCCCCAGCATTTT. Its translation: CASSWDREPNQPQHF.

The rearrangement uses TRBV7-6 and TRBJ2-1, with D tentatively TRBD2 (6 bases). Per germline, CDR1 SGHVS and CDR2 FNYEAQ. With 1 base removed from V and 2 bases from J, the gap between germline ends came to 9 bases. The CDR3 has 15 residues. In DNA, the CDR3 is TGTGCCAGCAGCTTAGGGGCGGGGACCTACAATGAGCAGTTCTTC. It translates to CASSLGAGTYNEQFF.

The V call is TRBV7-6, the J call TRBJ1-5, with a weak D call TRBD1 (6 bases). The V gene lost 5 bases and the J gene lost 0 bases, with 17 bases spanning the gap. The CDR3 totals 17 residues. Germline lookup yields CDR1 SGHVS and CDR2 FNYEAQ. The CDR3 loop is CASSPRGGTYSNQPQHF. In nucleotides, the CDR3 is TGTGCCAGCAGCCCTAGAGGGGGAACCTATAGCAATCAGCCCCAGCATTTT.

The CDR3 is CASSLVGLAASYEQYF. As DNA, the CDR3 is TGTGCCAGCAGCTTAGTGGGACTAGCGGCATCCTACGAGCAGTACTTC. The chain is built from TRBV11-2 and TRBJ2-7; 11 bases agree with TRBD2. J gave up 1 base and V 1 base, and 3 bases lay outside the gene matches. Germline CDR1 SGHAT, CDR2 FQNNGV. The CDR3 consists of 16 residues.

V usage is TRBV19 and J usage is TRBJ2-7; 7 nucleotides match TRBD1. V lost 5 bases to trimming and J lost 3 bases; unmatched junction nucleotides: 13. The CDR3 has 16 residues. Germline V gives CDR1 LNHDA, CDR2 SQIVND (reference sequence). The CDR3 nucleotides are TGTGCCAGTAGTGCAAGACAGGGAAAGGAGCTCTACGAGCAGTACTTC. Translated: CASSARQGKELYEQYF.

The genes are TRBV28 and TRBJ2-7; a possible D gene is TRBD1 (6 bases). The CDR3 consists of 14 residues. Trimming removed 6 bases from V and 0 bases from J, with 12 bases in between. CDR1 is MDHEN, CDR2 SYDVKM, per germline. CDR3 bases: TGTGCCAGCAGCCAACAGGGAAACTCCTACGAGCAGTACTTC. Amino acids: CASSQQGNSYEQYF.

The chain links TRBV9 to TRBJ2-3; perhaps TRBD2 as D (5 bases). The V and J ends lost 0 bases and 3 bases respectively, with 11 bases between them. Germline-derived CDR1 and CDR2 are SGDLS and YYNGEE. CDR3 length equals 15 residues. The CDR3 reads CASSVAREWTDTQYF. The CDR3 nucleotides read TGTGCCAGCAGCGTAGCTAGGGAGTGGACAGATACGCAGTATTTT. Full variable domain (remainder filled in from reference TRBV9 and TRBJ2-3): DSGVTQTPKHLITATGQRVTLRCSPRSGDLSVYWYQQSLDQGLQFLIQYYNGEERAKGNILERFSAQQFPDLHSELNLSSLELGDSALYFCASSVAREWTDTQYFGPGTRLTVL.

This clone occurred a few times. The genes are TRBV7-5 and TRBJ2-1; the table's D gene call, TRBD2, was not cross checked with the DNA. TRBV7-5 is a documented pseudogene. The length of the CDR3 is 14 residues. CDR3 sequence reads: CARSYGTSQNEQFF. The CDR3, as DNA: TGTGCCAGAAGCTACGGGACTAGTCAAAATGAGCAGTTCTTC.